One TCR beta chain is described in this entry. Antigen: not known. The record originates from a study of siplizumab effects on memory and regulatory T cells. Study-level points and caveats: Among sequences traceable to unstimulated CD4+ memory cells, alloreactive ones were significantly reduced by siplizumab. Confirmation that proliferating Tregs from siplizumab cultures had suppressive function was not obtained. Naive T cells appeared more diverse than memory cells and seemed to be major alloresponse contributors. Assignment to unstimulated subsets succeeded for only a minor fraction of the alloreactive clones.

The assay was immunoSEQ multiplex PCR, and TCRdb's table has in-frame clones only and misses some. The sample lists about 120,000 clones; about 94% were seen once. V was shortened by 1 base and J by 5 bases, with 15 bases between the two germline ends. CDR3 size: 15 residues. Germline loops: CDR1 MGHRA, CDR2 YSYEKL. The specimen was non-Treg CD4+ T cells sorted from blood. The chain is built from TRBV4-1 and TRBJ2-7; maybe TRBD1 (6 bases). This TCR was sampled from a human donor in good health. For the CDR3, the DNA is TGCGCCAGCAGCCAAGTAGGACAGCGGCGAAACGAGCAGTACTTC. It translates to CASSQVGQRRNEQYF.